The rows below give T cell receptor beta chains drawn from one sample of a study of cytomegalovirus exposure and HLA in healthy donors. The assay was immunoSEQ multiplex PCR, and TCRdb's table has in-frame clones only and misses some. The repertoire holds about 67,000 clones, with approximately 67% as singletons. The specimen sequenced was PBMCs. These receptors came from a woman aged 25 to 39 in good health and CMV-seronegative. The CDR3 runs from the conserved cysteine through the conserved F or W. Each record gives: J gene, V gene, CDR3 protein.

TRBJ2-2 TRBV7-3 CASSSQGGLNTGELFF
TRBJ2-3 TRBV7-2 CASSIGLAGGGDTQYF
TRBJ2-3 TRBV6-6 CASSYGTSDHTQYF
TRBJ1-2 TRBV7-2 CASSLKGGAGGSGYTF
TRBJ2-2 TRBV7-9 CASSSTSGVYTGELFF
TRBJ2-3 TRBV30 CAWSGLAGSTDTQYF
TRBJ1-5 TRBV6-1 CASSAGQGGGFGNQPQHF
TRBJ2-2 TRBV4-3 CANTVDTTANTGELFF
TRBJ1-3 TRBV5-1 CASSFAPKTVSGNTIYF
TRBJ1-1 TRBV5-8 CASSQGATEAFF
TRBJ1-1 TRBV6-1 CASSPQGTEAFF
TRBJ1-2 TRBV30 CAWSVQVRAGYTF
TRBJ2-5 TRBV6-5 CASRGLAALRTQYF
TRBJ2-7 TRBV2 CASSVGGSYEQYF
TRBJ1-5 TRBV25-1 CASSAGGNSNQPQHF
TRBJ2-5 TRBV18 CASQEGQGGETQYF
TRBJ2-3 TRBV4-1 CASSQERGADTQYF
TRBJ1-5 TRBV4-2 CASSQVDLGLGGNQPQHF